This T cell receptor beta chain was documented in a study of Ad26.COV2.S vaccination and SARS-CoV-2 variants. Study outcomes and limitations: Relative to placebo recipients, vaccine recipients exhibited elevated spike-specific TCR breadth. Total T cell responses were possibly underestimated by TCR breadth and depth analyses.

Treatment noted: over 15 received Ad26.COV2.S at low or high dose, single or two shots; about 5 received placebo; per-sample allocation not given. Collection of samples fell on day 63 after the first vaccine or placebo injection. The assay was immunoSEQ multiplex PCR, and TCRdb's table has in-frame clones only and misses some. The profile covers about 680,000 clones, with roughly nine tenths appearing a single time and about 1.5% taken by the ten largest. As to this clone: Its antigen is unknown.

V was clipped by 3 bases and J by 0 bases, with 12 bases between them. Looked up from germline, CDR1 is LNHNV and CDR2 is YYDKDF (reference sequence). This CDR3 comprises 16 residues. The input for sequencing was peripheral blood, taken in a trial of Ad26.COV2.S vaccine versus placebo. The sequence was collected from a person aged 18-65 years who received the Ad26.COV2.S COVID-19 vaccine or a placebo. V and J are TRBV15 and TRBJ2-1; the D is unclear. CDR3 in DNA: TGTGCCACCAGCAGGAGGATTCGAAGCTCCTACAATGAGCAGTTCTTC. Translating gives CATSRRIRSSYNEQFF.